A single sample gave rise to the 23 T cell receptor beta chains below, sequenced in a study of beta chain features in type 1 diabetes. The study reverse transcribed the entire isolated RNA, so it sequenced expressed TCRB transcripts. TCRdb keeps only in-frame clones here, not all; method: immunoSEQ multiplex PCR. The data contain tens of thousands of clones, roughly a third of them singletons. Material: stem cell memory CD4+ T cells from blood. The source is a woman aged 18-35 years in good health.

The genes are TRBV6-1 and TRBJ2-1, with D unresolved. Trimming took off 0 bases at V and 8 bases at J, with 8 bases between the two ends. Looked up from germline, CDR1 is MNHNS and CDR2 is SASEGT. The CDR3 has 13 residues. The CDR3 nucleotides read TGTGCCAGCAGTGAAGCGCGCCTATATGAGCAGTTCTTC. Translating it yields CASSEARLYEQFF.

J is TRBJ2-7 and V is TRBV7-3; a possible D gene is TRBD2 (5 bases). Looked up from germline, CDR1 is SGHTA and CDR2 is FQGTGA. The CDR3 has 13 amino acids. Trimming shortened V by 5 bases and J by 3 bases, and 11 bases separated the two germline ends. CDR3 region: CASSEGGGYEQYF. DNA of the CDR3: TGTGCCAGCAGCGAAGGTGGAGGCTACGAGCAGTACTTC.

The rearrangement links TRBV5-4 to TRBJ2-2, with 11 bases lining up with TRBD2. CDR3 size: 19 residues. Germline values: CDR1 SGHNT, CDR2 YYREEE (reference sequence). J was trimmed by 1 base and V by 5 bases; bases with no gene match: 13. The DNA of the CDR3 is TGTGCCAGCAGGGCGGGAAGGGCTAGCGGGGGGTTGAACACCGGGGAGCTGTTTTTT. This sequence encodes CASRAGRASGGLNTGELFF.

The chain joins TRBV7-2 to TRBJ1-2; D possibly corresponds to TRBD1 (5 bases). Germline V CDR1 and CDR2: SGHTA, FQGNSA. V lost 4 bases and J lost 2, with 11 bases in between. The CDR3 sequence is 14 residues long. This CDR3 reads CASSSRSGNYGYTF. The CDR3 coding sequence is TGTGCCAGCAGCTCCCGGTCAGGGAACTATGGCTACACCTTC.

The chain recombines TRBV5-1 with TRBJ2-3; unclear D gene. Germline V CDR1 and CDR2: SGHRS, YFSETQ. With 4 bases removed from V and 5 bases from J, the gap between germline ends came to 11 bases. The CDR3 covers 13 residues. DNA of the CDR3: TGCGCCAGCAGCGCCTATCCAGGAGATACGCAGTATTTT. Its protein product is CASSAYPGDTQYF.

This clone was picked up a small number of times. The chain carries TRBV5-4 and TRBJ2-5, with no clear D. Germline assignment: CDR1 SGHNT and CDR2 YYREEE (reference sequence). V lost 4 bases and J 2 bases, leaving 9 bases between the germline ends. The CDR3 has 13 amino acids. Written as DNA, the CDR3 is TGTGCCAGCAGCCACGGGTCTCAAGAGACCCAGTACTTC. Its protein is CASSHGSQETQYF.

J is TRBJ2-3 and V is TRBV7-9, with TRBD2 identical over 7 bases. The V gene end was trimmed by 7 bases and the J gene end by 0 bases; junction bases not matched to a gene: 13. Germline V lookup: CDR1 SEHNR, CDR2 FQNEAQ (reference sequence). The CDR3 sequence is 17 residues long. This CDR3 is CASTPSGGTLSTDTQYF. The CDR3 nucleotides read TGTGCCAGCACCCCCTCGGGAGGTACACTAAGCACAGATACGCAGTATTTT.

The genes are TRBV7-9 and TRBJ2-1; 7 nucleotides match TRBD1. V was clipped by 5 bases and J by 4 bases; unmatched bases: 11. The CDR3 length is 16 residues. The germline gives CDR1 SEHNR, CDR2 FQNEAQ (reference sequence). The chain's CDR3 is CASSPGAGTEYNEQFF. The CDR3 DNA is TGTGCCAGCAGCCCCGGGGCCGGGACAGAGTACAATGAGCAGTTCTTC.

This clone was recorded once. The rearrangement joins TRBV27 to TRBJ1-1; 7 bases fit TRBD1. The V segment lost 1 base and the J segment 0 bases; nucleotides outside the gene matches: 8. The CDR3 extends over 17 amino acids. Germline CDR1 MNHEY, CDR2 SMNVEV (reference sequence). CDR3 coding DNA: TGTGCCAGCAGTTTATTAAGAGGGGGCCTAATGAACACTGAAGCTTTCTTT. Protein product: CASSLLRGGLMNTEAFF.

V usage is TRBV7-2 and J usage is TRBJ2-7; a possible D gene is TRBD1 (6 bases). The CDR3 sequence is 14 residues long. Trimming stripped 1 base from V and 3 bases from J, with 10 bases between. Germline-derived CDR1 and CDR2 are SGHTA and FQGNSA. CDR3 nucleotide sequence: TGTGCCAGCAGCTTAGATGAGGACAGCTACGAGCAGTACTTC. Translation gives CASSLDEDSYEQYF.

The chain carries TRBV7-8 and TRBJ1-2; D not resolved. The length of the CDR3 is 16 residues. Trimming shortened V by 4 bases and J by 2 bases, and 17 bases separated the two germline ends. Germline V gene sequence: CDR1 SGHVS, CDR2 FQNEAQ. The CDR3 loop is CASSSYRGSLNYGYTF. Written as DNA, the CDR3 is TGTGCCAGCAGCTCTTATCGGGGTTCACTAAACTATGGCTACACCTTC.

The chain joins TRBV28 to TRBJ2-4; 9 nucleotides align to TRBD2. V shed 6 bases, J shed 5 bases, and the junction held 14 bases outside the gene matches. CDR1 MDHEN and CDR2 SYDVKM come from the germline V gene. CDR3 length: 17 amino acids. The CDR3, as DNA: TGTGCCAGCAGGCCGGGGGGCGGGAGGGGACGGGAAAACATTCAGTACTTC. This gives the protein CASRPGGGRGRENIQYF. Full variable domain (rest looked up from reference TRBV28 and TRBJ2-4): DVKVTQSSRYLVKRTGEKVFLECVQDMDHENMFWYRQDPGLGLRLIYFSYDVKMKEKGDIPEGYSVSREKKERFSLILESASTNQTSMYLCASRPGGGRGRENIQYFGAGTRLSVL.

This clone was seen a few times. This chain uses TRBV5-1 with TRBJ1-1, with D possibly TRBD1 on 6 matching bases. The CDR3 is made up of 14 amino acids. Germline V gene lookup returns CDR1 SGHRS and CDR2 YFSETQ. V gave up 5 bases and J gave up 3 bases, with 14 bases separating them. The CDR3 region is CASRPTGQYTEAFF. CDR3 DNA sequence: TGCGCCAGCAGGCCGACTGGACAGTACACTGAAGCTTTCTTT.

The CDR3 nucleotides are TGTGCCATCAGTGAGTCGAGCCTCTCGCGGGAGGTCTACGAGCAGTACTTC. This sequence encodes CAISESSLSREVYEQYF. This rearrangement joins TRBV10-3 to TRBJ2-7; 8 nucleotides match TRBD2. This CDR3 region has 17 residues. The germline V gene has CDR1 ENHRY and CDR2 SYGVKD. V was pared by 0 bases and J by 3 bases, with 10 bases of the junction left unmatched.

The rearrangement uses TRBV19 and TRBJ2-3; 10 positions agree with TRBD1. This CDR3 is built from 14 residues. Germline CDR1 reads LNHDA; CDR2 reads SQIVND (reference sequence). Unmatched junction bases numbered 3, after V lost 3 bases and J lost 6 bases. CDR3 coding DNA: TGTGCCAGTAGTATTGGGACAGGGGTTGATACGCAGTATTTT. Protein: CASSIGTGVDTQYF.

This clone has just a few counts. The chain couples TRBV5-1 to TRBJ2-1; the match to TRBD2 covers 8 bases. Germline V gene lookup returns CDR1 SGHRS and CDR2 YFSETQ. Trimming at V came to 3 bases and at J to 7 bases, leaving 9 bases not matched to a gene. This CDR3 region has 15 residues. The CDR3 here is CASSSLPGLENEQFF. DNA for the CDR3: TGCGCCAGCAGCTCCCTACCGGGACTAGAGAATGAGCAGTTCTTC. The variable domain in full, completed from reference TRBV5-1 and TRBJ2-1, reads KAGVTQTPRYLIKTRGQQVTLSCSPISGHRSVSWYQQTPGQGLQFLFEYFSETQRNKGNFPGRFSGRQFSNSRSEMNVSTLELGDSALYLCASSSLPGLENEQFFGPGTRLTVL.

This clone was counted only a few times. This rearrangement joins TRBV6-6 to TRBJ1-3; no clear D gene. The germline V gene has CDR1 MNHNY and CDR2 SVGAGI (reference sequence). CDR3 size: 15 residues. The germline V and J ends were trimmed by 0 bases and 1 base, with 7 bases remaining between them. The CDR3 DNA is TGTGCCAGCAGTTACTCGCAGACATCTGGAAACACCATATATTTT. It translates to CASSYSQTSGNTIYF.

The rearrangement uses TRBV6-5 and TRBJ2-5, with D unresolved. The V end lost 5 bases, the J end lost 5 bases, and 12 bases lay between the germline ends. The CDR3 sequence is 13 residues long. Per the germline V gene, CDR1 is MNHEY and CDR2 is SVGAGI. The CDR3 bases are TGTGCCAGCAGTGCAACGGGTAGGGAGACCCAGTACTTC. The encoded protein is CASSATGRETQYF.

The sample holds one count of this clone. CDR3 residues: CASSIEGAEQFF. CDR3 DNA: TGTGCCAGCAGCATTGAGGGGGCCGAGCAGTTCTTC. The chain couples TRBV11-2 to TRBJ2-1, with 7 positions matching TRBD1. J was trimmed by 10 bases and V by 5 bases; bases with no gene match: 5. The germline gives CDR1 SGHAT, CDR2 FQNNGV. The CDR3 is 12 amino acids.

This clone was picked up a small number of times. This chain uses TRBV7-9 with TRBJ2-1; 11 bases are shared with TRBD2. The ends lost 5 bases at V and 3 bases at J; junction bases unmatched: 9. From germline, CDR1 is SEHNR and CDR2 FQNEAQ (reference sequence). The CDR3 spans 17 residues. Written as DNA, the CDR3 is TGTGCCAGCAGCCCCCGGGCTAGCGGGAGGCTCTACAATGAGCAGTTCTTC. This sequence encodes CASSPRASGRLYNEQFF. The variable domain in full, with the rest retrieved from reference TRBV7-9 and TRBJ2-1, is DTGVSQNPRHKITKRGQNVTFRCDPISEHNRLYWYRQTLGQGPEFLTYFQNEAQLEKSRLLSDRFSAERPKGSFSTLEIQRTEQGDSAMYLCASSPRASGRLYNEQFFGPGTRLTVL.

This clone occurred a few times. Additional DNA sequences in this sample encode the identical CDR3. The genes are TRBV2 and TRBJ2-3; TRBD2 matches at 9 bases. Germline CDR1 and CDR2: SNHLY and FYNNEI. This CDR3 spans 15 amino acids. Germline trimming cut 6 bases from V and 1 base from J; bases unmatched to any gene: 5. DNA for the CDR3: TGTGCCAGCAGCAAGACTAGCGGAGGCACAGATACGCAGTATTTT. This encodes CASSKTSGGTDTQYF.

This rearrangement joins TRBV18 to TRBJ1-1; D ambiguous. The CDR3 is 13 amino acids. Deletions cut 6 bases from V and 1 base from J, with 9 bases between. Germline V gene lookup returns CDR1 KGHSH and CDR2 LQKENI. This CDR3 is CASSEGPNTEAFF. The CDR3 coding sequence is TGTGCCAGCTCGGAGGGCCCGAACACTGAAGCTTTCTTT.

This clone showed up just a few times. This chain links TRBV7-2 with TRBJ2-2, with 8 nucleotides matching TRBD1. The CDR3 contains 16 residues. After removal of 6 bases from V and 2 bases from J, the junction contained 8 bases not matched to a gene. The germline V gene encodes CDR1 SGHTA and CDR2 FQGNSA. CDR3 DNA: TGTGCCAGCAGATATGGGCCAGGGGGCAACACCGGGGAGCTGTTTTTT. Translating it yields CASRYGPGGNTGELFF.